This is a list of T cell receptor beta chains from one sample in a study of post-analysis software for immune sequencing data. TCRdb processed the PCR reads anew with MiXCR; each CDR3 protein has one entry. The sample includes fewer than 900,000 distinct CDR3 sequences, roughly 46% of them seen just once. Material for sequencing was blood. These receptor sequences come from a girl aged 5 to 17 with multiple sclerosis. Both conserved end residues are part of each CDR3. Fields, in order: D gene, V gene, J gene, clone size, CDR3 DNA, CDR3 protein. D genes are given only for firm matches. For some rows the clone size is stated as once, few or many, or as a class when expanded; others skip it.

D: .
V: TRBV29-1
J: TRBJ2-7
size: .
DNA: TGCAGCGTTGAATACGGCAGCCCCACCTACGAGCAGTACTTC
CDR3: CSVEYGSPTYEQYF

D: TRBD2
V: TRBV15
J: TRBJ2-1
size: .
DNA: TGTGCCACCAGCAGAGAACTAGCGGGAGGGCCCGAGCAGTTCTTC
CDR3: CATSRELAGGPEQFF

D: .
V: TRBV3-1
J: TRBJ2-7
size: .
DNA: TGTGCCAGCAGCCATGGACGGAACCCCTACGAGCAGTACTTC
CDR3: CASSHGRNPYEQYF

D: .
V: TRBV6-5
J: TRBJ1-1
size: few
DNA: TGTGCCAGCAGTTCTGAGGCTGGCACTGAAGCTTTCTTT
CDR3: CASSSEAGTEAFF

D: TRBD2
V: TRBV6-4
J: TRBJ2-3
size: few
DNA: TGTGCCAGCAGTGAGACTAGCGGGAGCGCAGATACGCAGTATTTT
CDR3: CASSETSGSADTQYF

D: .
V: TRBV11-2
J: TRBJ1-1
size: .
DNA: TGTGCCAGCAGCTTAGGATTCCCTGGTGGGACTGAAGCTTTCTTT
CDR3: CASSLGFPGGTEAFF

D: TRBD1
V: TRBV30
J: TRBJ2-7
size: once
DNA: TGTGCCTGGAGTACCGACAGGGTACCCTACGAGCAGTACTTC
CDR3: CAWSTDRVPYEQYF

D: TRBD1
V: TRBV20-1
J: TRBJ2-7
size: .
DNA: TGCAGTGCCAGAGATAGGACAGGGGGGCACTACGAGCAGTACTTC
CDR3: CSARDRTGGHYEQYF

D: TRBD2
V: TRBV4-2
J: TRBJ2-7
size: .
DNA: TGTGCCAGCAGCCAAGATCTGAGGCTAGCGGGAGGGGCCTACGAGCAGTACTTC
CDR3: CASSQDLRLAGGAYEQYF

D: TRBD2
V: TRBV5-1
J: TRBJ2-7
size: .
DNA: TGCGCCAACAGCCCCAGTAGCGGGAGCTCCTACGAGCAGTACTTC
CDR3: CANSPSSGSSYEQYF

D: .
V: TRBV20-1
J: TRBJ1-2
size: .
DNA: TGCAGTGCTAGCTCCGGGAATGGGGATGGCTACACCTTC
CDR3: CSASSGNGDGYTF

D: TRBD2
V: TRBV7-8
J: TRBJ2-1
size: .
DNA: TGTGCCAGCAGTACCCGACTAGCGGGAGCCCTTAGCTCCTACAATGAGCAGTTCTTC
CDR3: CASSTRLAGALSSYNEQFF

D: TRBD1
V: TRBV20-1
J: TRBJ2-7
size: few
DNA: TGCAGTGCTAGAGCTAAGGCCAGGGGGTACGAGCAGTACTTC
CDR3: CSARAKARGYEQYF

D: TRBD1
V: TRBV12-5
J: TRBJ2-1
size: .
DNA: TGTGCTAGTGGAACAGGGGTTGAGCAGTTCTTC
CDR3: CASGTGVEQFF

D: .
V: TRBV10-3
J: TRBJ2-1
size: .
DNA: TGTGCCATCAGCCCCCGGGACGGCTACAATGAGCAGTTCTTC
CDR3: CAISPRDGYNEQFF

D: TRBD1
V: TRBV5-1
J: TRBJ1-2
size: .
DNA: TGCGCCAGCAGCCCCGGACAGGGTGGCTACACCTTC
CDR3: CASSPGQGGYTF

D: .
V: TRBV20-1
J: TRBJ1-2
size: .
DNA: TGCAGTGCTAGAGATCGCAGGGACCCCTACAGCTACACCTTC
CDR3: CSARDRRDPYSYTF

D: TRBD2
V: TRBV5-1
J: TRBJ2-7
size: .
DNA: TGCGCCAGCAGCTTGGGGACTAGCGGACGAGGCGAGCAGTACTTC
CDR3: CASSLGTSGRGEQYF

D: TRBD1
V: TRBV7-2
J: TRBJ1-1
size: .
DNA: TGTGCCAGCAGCTTTGGGTCGATCACAGGGGTGAGAACTGAAGCTTTCTTT
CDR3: CASSFGSITGVRTEAFF

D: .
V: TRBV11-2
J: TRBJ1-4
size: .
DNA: TGTGCCAGCAGCTTAGGGCTGAGACAGCGGGATGAAAAACTGTTTTTT
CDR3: CASSLGLRQRDEKLFF

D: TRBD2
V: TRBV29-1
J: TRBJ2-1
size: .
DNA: TGCAGCGTTGAAAGGGAGGGCCCCTACAATGAGCAGTTCTTC
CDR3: CSVEREGPYNEQFF

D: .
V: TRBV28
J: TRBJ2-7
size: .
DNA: TGTGCCAGCTCCTCCTGGGGCGGGATCTCCTACGAGCAGTACTTC
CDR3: CASSSWGGISYEQYF

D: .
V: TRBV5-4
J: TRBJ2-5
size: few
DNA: TGTGCCAGCCGACGGCAGGTCCAGGAAGAGACCCAGTACTTC
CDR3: CASRRQVQEETQYF

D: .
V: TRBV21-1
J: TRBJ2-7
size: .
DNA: TGTGCCAGCAGCAAGGCCAGCACTTACGAGCAGTACTTC
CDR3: CASSKASTYEQYF

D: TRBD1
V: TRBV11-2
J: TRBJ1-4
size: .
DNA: TGTGCCAGCAGCTACGCCCCGACAGGGAATGAAAAACGGTTTTTT
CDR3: CASSYAPTGNEKRFF

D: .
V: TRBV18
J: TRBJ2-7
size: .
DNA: TGTGTCAGCTCACAGGCTTCCGGCTACGAGCAGTACTTC
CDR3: CVSSQASGYEQYF

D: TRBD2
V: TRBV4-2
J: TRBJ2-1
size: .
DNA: TGTGCCAGCAGCCAGGGGGGACTAACGGGAATATCGCAGTTCTTC
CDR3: CASSQGGLTGISQFF